These T cell receptor beta chains were read from a single sample in a study of blood T cell repertoires in COVID-19. Using immunoSEQ multiplex PCR, the repertoire was profiled, and TCRdb retains in-frame clones only, with some absent. The sample lists 350,000 to 450,000 clones, roughly nine tenths occurring once. Sequenced sample: PBMCs or T cells enriched from blood (not recorded which). These receptors originate from a woman aged 40 to 55 who had been exposed to COVID-19. Both conserved end residues are part of each CDR3. The D gene is left open where the match is weak. Clone sizes are given selectively: once, few, many, or a class where the clone is expanded.

clone size | D gene | J gene | V gene | CDR3 protein | CDR3 DNA
- | - | TRBJ2-1 | TRBV4-2 | CASSHARSGESSSYNEQFF | TGTGCCAGCAGCCACGCGCGGTCGGGGGAATCTTCCTCCTACAATGAGCAGTTCTTC
few | TRBD1 | TRBJ2-7 | TRBV25-1 | CASSQTTGNSYEQYF | TGTGCCAGCAGCCAAACGACAGGGAACTCCTACGAGCAGTACTTC
- | - | TRBJ1-2 | TRBV2 | CASTITQNRAGGYTF | TGTGCCAGCACAATAACACAGAACAGGGCTGGTGGCTACACCTTC
once | - | TRBJ1-1 | TRBV29-1 | CSVVGYRGYAEAFF | TGCAGCGTTGTTGGGTATCGGGGGTACGCTGAAGCTTTCTTT
once | TRBD2 | TRBJ2-6 | TRBV3-1/TRBV3-2 | CASSSNLAASSGANVLTF | TGTGCCAGCAGCTCCAACCTAGCGGCAAGCTCTGGGGCCAACGTCCTGACTTTC
- | TRBD1 | TRBJ1-1 | TRBV7-9 | CASSWTGKANTEAFF | TGTGCCAGCAGCTGGACAGGAAAGGCCAACACTGAAGCTTTCTTT
once | - | TRBJ1-1 | TRBV7-2 | CASSLGRRSNTEAFF | TGTGCCAGCAGCTTAGGACGCAGGTCCAACACTGAAGCTTTCTTT
once | TRBD1 | TRBJ1-1 | TRBV28 | CASLGHTGGTEAFF | TGTGCCAGCCTTGGGCATACAGGGGGCACTGAAGCTTTCTTT
- | TRBD2 | TRBJ2-4 | TRBV24-1 | CATSDTGEGGVGNIQYF | TGTGCCACCAGTGACACGGGGGAGGGAGGCGTAGGGAACATTCAGTACTTC
- | - | TRBJ1-5 | TRBV5-1 | CASSLSGAVNQPQHF | TGCGCCAGCAGCTTGTCAGGGGCCGTAAATCAGCCCCAGCATTTT
- | - | TRBJ2-3 | TRBV6-1 | CASSGRVGEVSDTQYF | TGTGCCAGCAGTGGGCGGGTGGGAGAGGTCTCAGATACGCAGTATTTT
- | - | TRBJ1-3 | TRBV30 | CAWSVNLPRGGNTIYF | TGTGCCTGGAGTGTAAATTTGCCTAGGGGAGGAAACACCATATATTTT
- | - | TRBJ2-3 | TRBV19 | CASTPKGASTDTQYF | TGTGCCAGTACCCCAAAAGGGGCCAGCACAGATACGCAGTATTTT
once | TRBD1 | TRBJ1-2 | TRBV18 | CASSPRTGQGTYGYTF | TGTGCCAGCTCACCCCGGACAGGCCAGGGGACCTATGGCTACACCTTC
- | - | TRBJ2-2 | TRBV12-3/TRBV12-4 | CASSPGVTGELFF | TGTGCCAGCAGCCCAGGGGTCACCGGGGAGCTGTTTTTT
once | - | TRBJ1-2 | TRBV21-1 | CASSKGFRGWVGYTF | TGTGCCAGCAGCAAAGGGTTCAGGGGCTGGGTTGGCTACACCTTC
- | - | TRBJ1-2 | TRBV29-1 | CSVVGGAGYGYTF | TGCAGCGTTGTTGGGGGGGCAGGCTATGGCTACACCTTC
once | - | TRBJ2-7 | TRBV20-1 | CSAGRHEQYF | TGCAGTGCTGGCAGGCACGAGCAGTACTTC
- | - | TRBJ2-3 | TRBV7-6 | CASSLSGTGLGDTQYF | TGTGCCAGCAGCTTATCTGGGACTGGCCTCGGAGATACGCAGTATTTT
- | - | TRBJ2-3 | TRBV14 | CASSQDRGTDTQYF | TGTGCCAGCAGCCAAGACAGGGGCACAGATACGCAGTATTTT
- | TRBD2 | TRBJ2-3 | TRBV11-3 | CASSLGVLAGGDTQYF | TGTGCCAGCAGCTTAGGGGTACTAGCGGGAGGTGATACGCAGTATTTT
few | - | TRBJ1-3 | TRBV5-1 | CASSLGQGNTIYF | TGCGCCAGCAGCTTGGGGCAGGGAAACACCATATATTTT
- | - | TRBJ1-1 | TRBV5-1 | CASSLRGEGTEAFF | TGCGCCAGCAGCTTAAGGGGGGAGGGCACTGAAGCTTTCTTT
- | TRBD2 | TRBJ2-2 | TRBV5-1 | CASNPIAGTNTGELFF | TGCGCCAGCAATCCGATAGCGGGAACGAACACCGGGGAGCTGTTTTTT
- | TRBD1 | TRBJ1-2 | TRBV5-6 | CASSFWGQGIFNYGYTF | TGTGCCAGCAGCTTTTGGGGACAGGGTATCTTTAACTATGGCTACACCTTC